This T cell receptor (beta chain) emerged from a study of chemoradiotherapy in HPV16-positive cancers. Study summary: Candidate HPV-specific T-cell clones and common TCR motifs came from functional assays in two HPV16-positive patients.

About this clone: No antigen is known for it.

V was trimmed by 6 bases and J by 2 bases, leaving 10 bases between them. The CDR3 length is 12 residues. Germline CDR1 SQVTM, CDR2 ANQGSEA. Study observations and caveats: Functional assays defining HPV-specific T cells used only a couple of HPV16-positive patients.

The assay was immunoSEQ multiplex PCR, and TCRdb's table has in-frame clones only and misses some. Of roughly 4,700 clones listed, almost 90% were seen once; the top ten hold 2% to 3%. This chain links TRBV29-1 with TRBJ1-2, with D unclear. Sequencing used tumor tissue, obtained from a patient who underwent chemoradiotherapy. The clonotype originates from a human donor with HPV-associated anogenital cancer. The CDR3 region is CSVRGNNYGYTF. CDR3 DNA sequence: TGCAGCGTAAGAGGAAACAACTATGGCTACACCTTC.